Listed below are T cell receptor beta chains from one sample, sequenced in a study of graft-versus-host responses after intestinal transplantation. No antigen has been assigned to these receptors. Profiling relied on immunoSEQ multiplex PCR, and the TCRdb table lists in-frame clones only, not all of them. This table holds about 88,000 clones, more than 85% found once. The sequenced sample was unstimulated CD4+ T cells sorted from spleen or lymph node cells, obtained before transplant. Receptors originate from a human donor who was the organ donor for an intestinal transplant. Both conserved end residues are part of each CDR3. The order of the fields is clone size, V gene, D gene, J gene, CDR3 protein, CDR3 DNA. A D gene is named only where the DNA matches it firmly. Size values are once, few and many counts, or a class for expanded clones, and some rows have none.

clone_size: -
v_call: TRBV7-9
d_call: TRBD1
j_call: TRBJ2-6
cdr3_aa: CASSTTDRGVGNVLTF
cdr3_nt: TGTGCCAGCAGCACGACCGACAGGGGGGTTGGCAACGTCCTGACTTTC

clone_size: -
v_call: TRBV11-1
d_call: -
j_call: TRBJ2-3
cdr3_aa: CASSLSGADTQYF
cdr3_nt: TGTGCCAGCAGCTTATCAGGGGCAGATACGCAGTATTTT

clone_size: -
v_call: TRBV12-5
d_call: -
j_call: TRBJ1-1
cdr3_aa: CASGQFFGTEAFF
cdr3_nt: TGTGCTAGTGGTCAATTCTTCGGCACTGAAGCTTTCTTT

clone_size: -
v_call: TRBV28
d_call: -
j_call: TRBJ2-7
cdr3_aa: CASSLAGYEQYF
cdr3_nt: TGTGCCAGCAGTTTAGCGGGTTACGAGCAGTACTTC

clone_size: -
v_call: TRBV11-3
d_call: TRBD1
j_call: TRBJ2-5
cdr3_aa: CASSLVGTGTETQYF
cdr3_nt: TGTGCCAGCAGCTTAGTGGGGACAGGGACGGAGACCCAGTACTTC

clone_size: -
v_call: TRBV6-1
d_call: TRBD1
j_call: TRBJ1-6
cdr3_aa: CASRARQGGDSPLHF
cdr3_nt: TGTGCCAGCAGGGCGCGACAGGGGGGCGATTCACCCCTCCACTTT

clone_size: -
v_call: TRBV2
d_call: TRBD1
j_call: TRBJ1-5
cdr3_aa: CASRGDSTYQPQHF
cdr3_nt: TGTGCCAGCAGGGGGGACAGCACTTATCAGCCCCAGCATTTT

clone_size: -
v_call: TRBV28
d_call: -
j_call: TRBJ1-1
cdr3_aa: CASPGWGMNTEAFF
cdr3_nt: TGTGCCAGCCCGGGTTGGGGCATGAACACTGAAGCTTTCTTT

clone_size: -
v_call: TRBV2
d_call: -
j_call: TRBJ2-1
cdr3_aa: CASTFPGVGNEQFF
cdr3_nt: TGTGCCAGCACGTTCCCGGGAGTGGGCAATGAGCAGTTCTTC

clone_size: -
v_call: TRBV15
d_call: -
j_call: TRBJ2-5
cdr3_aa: CATSRDLGGALQETQYF
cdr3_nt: TGTGCCACCAGCAGAGATCTAGGGGGAGCCCTTCAAGAGACCCAGTACTTC

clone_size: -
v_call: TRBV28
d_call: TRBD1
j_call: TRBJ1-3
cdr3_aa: CASSLWTGAGNTIYF
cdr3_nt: TGTGCCAGCAGTTTATGGACAGGGGCTGGAAACACCATATATTTT

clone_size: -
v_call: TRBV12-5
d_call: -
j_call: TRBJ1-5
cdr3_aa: CASGLASVGGAATQHF
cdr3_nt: TGTGCTAGTGGTTTGGCGTCAGTGGGGGGAGCGGCGACCCAGCATTTT

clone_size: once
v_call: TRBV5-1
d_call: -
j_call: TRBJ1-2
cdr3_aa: CASSKEDTGTYGYTF
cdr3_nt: TGCGCCAGCAGCAAAGAAGACACAGGTACCTATGGCTACACCTTC

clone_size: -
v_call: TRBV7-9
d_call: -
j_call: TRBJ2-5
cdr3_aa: CASQVTVDQETQYF
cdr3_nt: TGTGCCAGCCAAGTAACAGTTGACCAAGAGACCCAGTACTTC

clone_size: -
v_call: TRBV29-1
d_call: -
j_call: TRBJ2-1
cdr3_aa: CSVVWASREQFF
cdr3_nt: TGCAGCGTTGTTTGGGCTAGCCGTGAGCAGTTCTTC

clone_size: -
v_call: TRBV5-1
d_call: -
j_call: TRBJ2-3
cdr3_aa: CASTQVGTDTQYF
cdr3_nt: TGCGCCAGCACCCAAGTCGGGACAGATACGCAGTATTTT

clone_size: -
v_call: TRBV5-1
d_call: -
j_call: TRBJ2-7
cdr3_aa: CASSPGTLPYEQYF
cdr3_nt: TGCGCCAGCAGCCCCGGGACACTTCCCTACGAGCAGTACTTC

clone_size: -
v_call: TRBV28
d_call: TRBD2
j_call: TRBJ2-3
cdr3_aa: CASSLAGSSTDTQYF
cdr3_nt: TGTGCCAGCAGTCTAGCGGGATCTAGCACAGATACGCAGTATTTT

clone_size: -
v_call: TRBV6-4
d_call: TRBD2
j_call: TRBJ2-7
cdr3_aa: CASRKAGGSYEQYF
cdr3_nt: TGTGCCAGCAGGAAAGCGGGGGGGTCTTACGAGCAGTACTTC

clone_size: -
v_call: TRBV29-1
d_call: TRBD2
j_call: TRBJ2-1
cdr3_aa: CSVSGGPLQGEQFF
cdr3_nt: TGCAGTGTTTCGGGAGGCCCGCTGCAGGGTGAGCAGTTCTTC

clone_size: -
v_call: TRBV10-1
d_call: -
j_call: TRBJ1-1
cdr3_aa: CASSDPRSTEAFF
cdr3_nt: TGCGCCAGCAGTGACCCCCGTTCCACTGAAGCTTTCTTT

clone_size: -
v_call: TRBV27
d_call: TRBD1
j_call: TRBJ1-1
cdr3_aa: CASISDRDLLRGTEAFF
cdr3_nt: TGTGCCAGCATTTCGGACAGGGATCTTCTCCGGGGCACTGAAGCTTTCTTT

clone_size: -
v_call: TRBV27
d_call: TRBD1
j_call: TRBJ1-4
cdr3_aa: CASSPRTGAFGEKLFF
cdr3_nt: TGTGCCAGCAGTCCGAGGACAGGCGCGTTTGGAGAAAAACTGTTTTTT

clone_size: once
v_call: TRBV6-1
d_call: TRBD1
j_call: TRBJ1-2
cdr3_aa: CASSEWTGGGNYGYTF
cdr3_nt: TGTGCCAGCAGTGAGTGGACAGGGGGTGGTAACTATGGCTACACCTTC

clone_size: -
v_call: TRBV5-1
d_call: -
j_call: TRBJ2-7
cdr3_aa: CASSLTDYEQYF
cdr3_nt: TGCGCCAGCAGCTTGACAGACTACGAGCAGTACTTC

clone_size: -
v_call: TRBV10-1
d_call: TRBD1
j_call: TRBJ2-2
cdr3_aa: CASNRDRAGELFF
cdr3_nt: TGCGCCAGCAATAGGGACAGGGCCGGGGAGCTGTTTTTT

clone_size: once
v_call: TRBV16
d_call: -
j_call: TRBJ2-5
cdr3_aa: CASSQNTKETQYF
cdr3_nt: TGTGCCAGCAGCCAGAACACTAAGGAGACCCAGTACTTC

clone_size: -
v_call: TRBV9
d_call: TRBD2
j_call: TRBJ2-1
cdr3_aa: CASSSRLASRNEQFF
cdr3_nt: TGTGCCAGCAGCTCCCGACTAGCCTCGCGCAATGAGCAGTTCTTC

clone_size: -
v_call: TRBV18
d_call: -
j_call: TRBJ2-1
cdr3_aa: CASSTNRDNEQFF
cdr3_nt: TGTGCCAGCTCAACAAACCGGGACAATGAGCAGTTCTTC

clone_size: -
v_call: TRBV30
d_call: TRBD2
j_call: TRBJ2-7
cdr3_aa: CAWGVAGTYEQYF
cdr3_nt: TGTGCCTGGGGCGTAGCGGGGACCTACGAGCAGTACTTC

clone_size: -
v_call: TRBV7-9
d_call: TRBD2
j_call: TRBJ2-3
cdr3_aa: CASSFTGGTTDTQYF
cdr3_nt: TGTGCCAGCAGCTTCACGGGGGGAACCACAGATACGCAGTATTTT

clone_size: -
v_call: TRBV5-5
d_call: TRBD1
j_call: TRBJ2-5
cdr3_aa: CASSFPRTGHRDQETQYF
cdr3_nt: TGTGCCAGCAGTTTTCCCAGGACAGGGCACCGAGACCAAGAGACCCAGTACTTC

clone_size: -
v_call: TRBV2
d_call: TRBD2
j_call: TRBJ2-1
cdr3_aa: CASNPELAGMNEQFF
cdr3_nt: TGTGCCAGCAACCCGGAACTAGCGGGCATGAATGAGCAGTTCTTC

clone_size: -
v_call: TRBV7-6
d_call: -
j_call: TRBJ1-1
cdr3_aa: CASSLAGQNRATEAFF
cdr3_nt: TGTGCCAGCAGCCTAGCAGGGCAAAACAGGGCCACTGAAGCTTTCTTT

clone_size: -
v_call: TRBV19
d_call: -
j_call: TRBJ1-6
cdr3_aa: CASSMPPGTSNSPLHF
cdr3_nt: TGTGCCAGTAGTATGCCGCCAGGGACTTCTAATTCACCCCTCCACTTT

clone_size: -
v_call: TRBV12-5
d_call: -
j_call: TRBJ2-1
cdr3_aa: CASGGGRPEFF
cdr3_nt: TGTGCTAGTGGTGGGGGCCGGCCGGAGTTCTTC

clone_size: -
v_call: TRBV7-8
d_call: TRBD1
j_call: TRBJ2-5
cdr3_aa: CASSYRDRAQETQYF
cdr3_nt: TGTGCCAGCAGCTACCGGGACAGGGCTCAAGAGACCCAGTACTTC

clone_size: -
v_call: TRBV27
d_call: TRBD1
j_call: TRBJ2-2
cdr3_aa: CASSSTGMTGELFF
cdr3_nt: TGTGCCAGCAGTTCGACAGGGATGACCGGGGAGCTGTTTTTT

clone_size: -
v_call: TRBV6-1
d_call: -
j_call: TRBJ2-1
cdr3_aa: CASSARVGIYEQFF
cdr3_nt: TGTGCCAGCAGTGCCCGGGTTGGCATCTATGAGCAGTTCTTC

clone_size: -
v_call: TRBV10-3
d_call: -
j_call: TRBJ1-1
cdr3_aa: CAITRSENTEAFF
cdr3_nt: TGTGCCATCACGAGGTCAGAGAACACTGAAGCTTTCTTT

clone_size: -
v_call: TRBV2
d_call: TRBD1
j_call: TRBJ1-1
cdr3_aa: CASGRDRDQTEAFF
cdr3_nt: TGTGCCAGCGGACGGGACAGGGATCAAACTGAAGCTTTCTTT

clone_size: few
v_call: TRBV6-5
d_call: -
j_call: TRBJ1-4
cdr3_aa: CASSYDGATNEKLFF
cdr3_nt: TGTGCCAGCAGTTACGACGGGGCAACTAATGAAAAACTGTTTTTT